Below are 2 T cell receptor beta chains sequenced from a single sample in a study of T cell responses to AZD1222 COVID-19 vaccine. Generated by immunoSEQ multiplex PCR, the TCRdb table keeps only in-frame clones and is missing some. The data contain about 110,000 clones, 80% to 85% of them singletons. The sample was peripheral blood, taken on day 0 of AZD1222 vaccination. The receptor source for this set is an adult in good health.

Only a few counts were recorded for this clone. This chain uses TRBV19 with TRBJ2-1, with 7 bases identical to TRBD2. Germline CDR1 and CDR2: LNHDA and SQIVND (reference sequence). Germline trimming cut 10 bases from V and 5 bases from J; bases unmatched to any gene: 14. CDR3 size: 15 residues. CDR3 coding DNA: TGTGCCACCAGGCATGTGGGAGGGCGTAACAATGAGCAGTTCTTC. Translating gives CATRHVGGRNNEQFF. The full variable domain, its missing parts supplied by reference TRBV19 and TRBJ2-1, is DGGITQSPKYLFRKEGQNVTLSCEQNLNHDAMYWYRQDPGQGLRLIYYSQIVNDFQKGDIAEGYSVSREKKESFPLTVTSAQKNPTAFYLCATRHVGGRNNEQFFGPGTRLTVL.

This sequence joins TRBV5-4 and TRBJ2-3, with TRBD2 matching over 12 bases. Unmatched junction bases numbered 5, after V lost 1 base and J lost 5 bases. Per the germline V gene, CDR1 is SGHNT and CDR2 is YYREEE (reference sequence). CDR3 length: 16 amino acids. Here the CDR3 reads CASSLIATSGGDTQYF. The CDR3 coding sequence is TGTGCCAGCAGCTTGATAGCGACTAGCGGGGGAGATACGCAGTATTTT.